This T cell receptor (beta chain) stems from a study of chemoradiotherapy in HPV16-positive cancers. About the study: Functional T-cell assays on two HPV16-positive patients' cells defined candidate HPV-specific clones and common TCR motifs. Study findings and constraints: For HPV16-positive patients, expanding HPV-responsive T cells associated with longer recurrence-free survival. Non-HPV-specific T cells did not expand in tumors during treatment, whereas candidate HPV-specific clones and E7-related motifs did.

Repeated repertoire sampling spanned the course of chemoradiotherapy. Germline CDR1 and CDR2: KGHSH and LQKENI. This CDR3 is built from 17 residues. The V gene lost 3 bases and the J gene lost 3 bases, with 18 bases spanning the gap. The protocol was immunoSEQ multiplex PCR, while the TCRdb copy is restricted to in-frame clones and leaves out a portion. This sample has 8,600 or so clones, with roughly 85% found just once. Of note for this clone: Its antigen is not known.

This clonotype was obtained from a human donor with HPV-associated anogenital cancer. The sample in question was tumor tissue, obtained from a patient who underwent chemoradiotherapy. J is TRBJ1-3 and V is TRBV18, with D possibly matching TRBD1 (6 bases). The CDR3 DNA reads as TGTGCCAGCTCACCCAGTGGACAGCCCGGCGATGGAAACACCATATATTTT. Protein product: CASSPSGQPGDGNTIYF.